This TCR beta chain was captured by sequencing in a study of T cell repertoires in cytomegalovirus infection. Study as a whole: Public TCR beta signatures marked donors with CMV infection and the matching HLA.

Study-wide results and caveats: The cumulative frequency of public TCR beta families distinguished individuals who carried CMV together with the relevant HLA. HLA-C-restricted CMV-specific TCR beta clonotypes prevailed in the ex vivo response.

TCRdb re-called the reads with MiXCR, one entry per CDR3 protein. Counted here are about 180,000 distinct CDR3 sequences, approximately 15% occurring once; the ten biggest clones make up 20% to 30%. Germline loops: CDR1 SEHNR, CDR2 FQNEAQ (reference sequence). V shed 5 bases and J shed 4 bases, with 9 bases lying between them. This CDR3 spans 13 amino acids. Details on this clonotype: The antigen remains undetermined.

The chain joins TRBV7-9 to TRBJ1-5; D is uncertain. This clonotype was obtained from a human donor in good health (CMV status not recorded). Some clones in this sample may be carry-over from other donors' samples. The sequencing sample was made of PBMCs. The CDR3 spells CASSHDRNQPQHF. CDR3 nucleotides: TGTGCCAGCAGCCACGATAGAAATCAGCCCCAGCATTTT.